These T cell receptor beta chains were read from a single sample in a study of shared clonotypes between healthy human individuals. Sequencing used immunoSEQ multiplex PCR; TCRdb keeps in-frame clones, though not all of them. The data show roughly 1,000,000 clones, 75% to 85% seen once. Sequenced input: memory CD4+ T cells from PBMCs. Receptors were obtained from a man between 18 and 35 years old in good health. Some clones in this sample may be carry-over from other donors' samples. Both conserved end residues are part of each CDR3. Fields, in order: D gene, J gene, clone size, V gene, CDR3 DNA, CDR3 protein. A D gene is named only where the DNA matches it firmly. Clone size appears in some rows only: once, few, many, or a class for an expanded clone.

TRBD1 TRBJ1-3 . TRBV6-5 TGTGCCAGCAGTTTCTACAGGGGAGAGGTTACCATATATTTT CASSFYRGEVTIYF
. TRBJ1-2 few TRBV10-3 TGTGCCATCAGTGAGAGCCTCGTTAGGTCTCCAAACTATGGCTACACCTTC CAISESLVRSPNYGYTF
. TRBJ1-1 . TRBV27 TGTGCCAGCAGTTTAGCAGTCCGGGCAGGATCAGCTTTCTTT CASSLAVRAGSAFF
. TRBJ2-1 . TRBV2 TGTGCCAGCGGTCAGGGGCAGCCCTACAATGAGCAGTTCTTC CASGQGQPYNEQFF
. TRBJ2-7 few TRBV19 TGTGCCAGTAGTTCGGGTAGGGGGAACTACGAGCAGTACTTC CASSSGRGNYEQYF
. TRBJ2-5 . TRBV27 TGTGCCAGCAGCCCCCCCCGAAGGAGGGGAGGTATCATTCGCCAAGAGACCCAGTACTTC CASSPPRRRGGIIRQETQYF
TRBD1 TRBJ2-2 . TRBV5-1 TGCGCCAGCAGCTTCCGGGACAGCAACACCGGGGAGCTGTTTTTT CASSFRDSNTGELFF
. TRBJ1-2 . TRBV29-1 TGCAGCGTTGGGGTCTCCTATGGCTACACCTTC CSVGVSYGYTF
. TRBJ1-1 . TRBV11-2 TGTGCCAGCAGTTTTAGCTCTGAAGCTTTCTTT CASSFSSEAFF
TRBD1 TRBJ1-2 once TRBV19 TGTGCCAGTAGTAACGACAGGGCGAGTGGCTACACCTTC CASSNDRASGYTF
. TRBJ1-1 . TRBV30 TGTGCCTGGAGTGTAAAGGTGGGCACTGAAGCTTTCTTT CAWSVKVGTEAFF
. TRBJ1-6 . TRBV30 TGTGCCTGGACCGGACAGACTAATTCACCCCTCCACTTT CAWTGQTNSPLHF
. TRBJ1-2 few TRBV10-3 TGTGCCACCGGGGATTATGGCTACACCTTC CATGDYGYTF
. TRBJ1-5 . TRBV5-1 TGCGCCAGCAGCCCAACCGGGACCGAAGGGCCCCAGCATTTT CASSPTGTEGPQHF
. TRBJ1-2 . TRBV6-1 TGTGCCAGCAGTGAAGGGCCGATTAACTATGGCTACACCTTC CASSEGPINYGYTF
. TRBJ2-6 . TRBV5-4 TGTGCCAGCAGCCCCAGGGGAGACGCTGGGGCCAACGTCCTGACTTTC CASSPRGDAGANVLTF
TRBD1 TRBJ1-2 . TRBV6-1 TGTGCCAGCAGGACAGGGCAATACTATGGCTACACCTTC CASRTGQYYGYTF
. TRBJ2-3 once TRBV6-1 TGTGCCAGCACCGGACGGCTGGCAGATACGCAGTATTTT CASTGRLADTQYF
TRBD1 TRBJ2-7 . TRBV6-1 TGTGCCAGCAGTGAAGCGGGTGGACAGGGCATCTACGAGCAGTACTTC CASSEAGGQGIYEQYF
TRBD1 TRBJ2-7 . TRBV30 TGTGCCGCAACAACAGGGGCCTACGAGCAGTACTTC CAATTGAYEQYF
TRBD1 TRBJ1-5 . TRBV19 TGTGCCAGTAGGGGACAGGGGAGCAATCAGCCCCAGCATTTT CASRGQGSNQPQHF
TRBD1 TRBJ1-5 . TRBV27 TGTGCCAGCAGTCCGAACCCGACAGGGTTGGGCAATCAGCCCCAGCATTTT CASSPNPTGLGNQPQHF
TRBD2 TRBJ2-2 many TRBV10-3 TGTGCCATCAGTGTACGACTAGCGGCGAACACCGGGGAGCTGTTTTTT CAISVRLAANTGELFF
. TRBJ1-2 . TRBV6-5 TGTGCCAGCAGCCCCCATTTTAACTATGGCTACACCTTC CASSPHFNYGYTF
. TRBJ1-5 few TRBV5-1 TGCGCCAGCAGCCCCGAGGGATATAGCAATCAGCCCCAGCATTTT CASSPEGYSNQPQHF
TRBD1 TRBJ2-6 . TRBV6-5 TGTGCCAGCAGTTGGACAGGCGTCTCTGGGGCCAACGTCCTGACTTTC CASSWTGVSGANVLTF
. TRBJ2-3 few TRBV10-1 TGCGCCAGCAGTGGACAGGAAACAGATACGCAGTATTTT CASSGQETDTQYF
TRBD2 TRBJ2-5 . TRBV10-3 TGTGCCATCGCCCTGGGACTAGCGGGACAAGAGACCCAGTACTTC CAIALGLAGQETQYF
. TRBJ2-5 . TRBV15 TGTGCCACCAGCAGAGCGGTCAGAGAAGAGACCCAGTACTTC CATSRAVREETQYF
. TRBJ1-5 . TRBV28 TGTGCCAGCACCCCGGGCGACAGAAATCAGCCCCAGCATTTT CASTPGDRNQPQHF
TRBD1 TRBJ1-2 . TRBV30 TGTGCCTGGACCCCCGGGACAGGAGATTTCTATGGCTACACCTTC CAWTPGTGDFYGYTF
. TRBJ1-2 . TRBV28 TGTGCCAGCAGTCAAAGGACGGGCGGTGACACCTTC CASSQRTGGDTF
. TRBJ2-7 . TRBV5-1 TGCGCCAGCAGCTATCAAGACAGTCTCTACGAGCAGTACTTC CASSYQDSLYEQYF
. TRBJ2-1 once TRBV7-3 TGTGCCAGCAGCATCACACCCGGAGGGCCCAGTGAGCAGTTCTTC CASSITPGGPSEQFF
. TRBJ2-1 . TRBV19 TGTGCCAGTAGCCTATGGAACAATGAGCAGTTCTTC CASSLWNNEQFF
. TRBJ1-1 . TRBV7-2 TGTGCCAGCAGCTTAGGGGGCCTGAACACTGAAGCTTTCTTT CASSLGGLNTEAFF
TRBD1 TRBJ2-7 . TRBV6-5 TGTGCCAGCAGCCCGGACAGGGAGTTCTACGAGCAGTACTTC CASSPDREFYEQYF
TRBD2 TRBJ2-2 . TRBV9 TGTGCCAGCAGTTACGAGTCTCGGGGACTAGCGGGGGAGCTGTTTTTT CASSYESRGLAGELFF
. TRBJ2-5 . TRBV30 TGTGCCTGGGGGGGTTTGGAGACCCAGTACTTC CAWGGLETQYF
. TRBJ1-2 . TRBV19 TGTGCCAGTAGTATGCAGGGGTATGGCTACACCTTC CASSMQGYGYTF
. TRBJ2-2 . TRBV5-1 TGCGCCAGCAGCTTTAGAGACTCGAACACCGGGGAGCTGTTTTTT CASSFRDSNTGELFF
TRBD2 TRBJ2-5 once TRBV29-1 TGCAGCGTTGTGGACTGGCGGGGGACGACCGGGGGGACCCAGTACTTC CSVVDWRGTTGGTQYF
TRBD2 TRBJ2-5 . TRBV11-2 TGTGCCAGCAGCTTTGGTAGCGGGATCAGGGAGACCCAGTACTTC CASSFGSGIRETQYF
TRBD1 TRBJ2-7 . TRBV28 TGTGCCAGCAGCCTAAGGACAGGGGGCGTAAACGAGCAGTACTTC CASSLRTGGVNEQYF
TRBD2 TRBJ2-7 . TRBV6-6 TGTGCCACCAGCGGGACTAGCGGCCCCTACGAGCAGTACTTC CATSGTSGPYEQYF
. TRBJ1-5 . TRBV2 TGTGCCAGCACCAAGGACGGGACAAATCAGCCCCAGCATTTT CASTKDGTNQPQHF
TRBD1 TRBJ2-5 . TRBV5-1 TGCGCCAGCAGCCTAGGACAGGGTTCTTGGGAGACCCAGTACTTC CASSLGQGSWETQYF
TRBD1 TRBJ1-2 . TRBV19 TGTGCCAGTAGTATGCGACACAGGGGGATTGGCTACACCTTC CASSMRHRGIGYTF
TRBD1 TRBJ2-6 . TRBV30 TGTGCCTTGCACGGACAGGGCGGCTCTGGGGCCAACGTCCTGACTTTC CALHGQGGSGANVLTF
TRBD1 TRBJ1-5 . TRBV7-9 TGTGCCAGCAGCCCCGGGACAGTCCACAATCAGCCCCAGCATTTT CASSPGTVHNQPQHF
TRBD1 TRBJ1-6 . TRBV13 TGTGCCAGCAGCGTCTACAGGGGTCTGGATTCACCCCTCCACTTT CASSVYRGLDSPLHF
. TRBJ1-2 . TRBV7-9 TGTGCCAGCAGCTTCGGACAGCCCTATGGCTACACCTTC CASSFGQPYGYTF
. TRBJ2-3 . TRBV15 TGTGCCACCAGCGAGGGGGGGACGTACACAGATACGCAGTATTTT CATSEGGTYTDTQYF
. TRBJ2-1 . TRBV5-3 TGTGCCAGAAGCTCTGCGGAGTTGAGGTACAATGAGCAGTTCTTC CARSSAELRYNEQFF
. TRBJ2-2 many TRBV11-2 TGTGCCAGCGCCTTAGGGGAGTCCGGGGAGCTGTTTTTT CASALGESGELFF
TRBD2 TRBJ2-1 . TRBV28 TGTGCCAGCAGTTTGTCTAGCGGGAGGGCCTACAATGAGCAGTTCTTC CASSLSSGRAYNEQFF
. TRBJ2-2 . TRBV28 TGTGCCAGCAGTTTATTTACTACGAACACCGGGGAGCTGTTTTTT CASSLFTTNTGELFF